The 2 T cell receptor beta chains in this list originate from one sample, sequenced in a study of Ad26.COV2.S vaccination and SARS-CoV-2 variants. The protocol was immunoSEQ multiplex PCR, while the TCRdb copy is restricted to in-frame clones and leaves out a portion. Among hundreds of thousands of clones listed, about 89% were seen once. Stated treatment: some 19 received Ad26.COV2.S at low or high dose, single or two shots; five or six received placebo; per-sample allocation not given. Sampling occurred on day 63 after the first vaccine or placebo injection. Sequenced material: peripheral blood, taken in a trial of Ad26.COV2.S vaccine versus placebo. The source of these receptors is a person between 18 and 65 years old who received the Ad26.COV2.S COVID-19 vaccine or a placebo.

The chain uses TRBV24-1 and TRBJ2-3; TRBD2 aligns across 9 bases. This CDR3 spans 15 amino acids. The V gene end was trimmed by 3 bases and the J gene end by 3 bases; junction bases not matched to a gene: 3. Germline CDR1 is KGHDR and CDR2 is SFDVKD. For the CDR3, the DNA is TGTGCCACCAGTGATGAGACTAGCGGTACAGATACGCAGTATTTT. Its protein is CATSDETSGTDTQYF.

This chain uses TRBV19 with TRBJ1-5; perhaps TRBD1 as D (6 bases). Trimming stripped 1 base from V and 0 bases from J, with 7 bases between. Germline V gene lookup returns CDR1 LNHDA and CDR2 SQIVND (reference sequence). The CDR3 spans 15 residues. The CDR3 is CASSIVGASNQPQHF. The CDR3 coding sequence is TGTGCCAGTAGTATAGTGGGGGCTAGCAATCAGCCCCAGCATTTT.